This is a list of T cell receptor beta chains from one sample in a study of cytomegalovirus exposure and HLA in healthy donors. The method was immunoSEQ multiplex PCR; TCRdb's version includes in-frame clones alone and lacks a portion of them. Of about 160,000 clones listed, around 74% were seen once; the top ten hold roughly 2%. The specimen was PBMCs. These receptors all stem from a female donor in good health and CMV-seronegative. CDR3s include the opening cysteine and the closing phenylalanine or tryptophan. Fields, in order: D gene, V gene, clone size, J gene, CDR3 DNA, CDR3 protein. D genes are given only for firm matches. Some rows have no size entry. The others give once, few or many, or a class for an expanded clone.

>NA|TRBV2|NA|TRBJ2-3
TGTGCCAGCAGTGAGGAACGTCCGTCTGGACAGCCGGGGAAAGATACGCAGTATTTT
CASSEERPSGQPGKDTQYF
>TRBD1|TRBV7-3|NA|TRBJ2-2
TGTGCCAGCAGCCCAGGGACAGGGGCCGGGGAGCTGTTTTTT
CASSPGTGAGELFF
>TRBD1|TRBV5-1|NA|TRBJ1-1
TGCGCCAGCAGCCCCCAACCGGGACAGGGGATTGAAGCTTTCTTT
CASSPQPGQGIEAFF
>NA|TRBV4-1|NA|TRBJ2-1
TGCGCCAGCAGCCAAGATTCGCGGGCCTCGTACAATGAGCAGTTCTTC
CASSQDSRASYNEQFF
>TRBD2|TRBV10-3|NA|TRBJ2-6
TGTGCCATCAGTGGTCTGACTAGCGGAATCTCTGGGGCCAACGTCCTGACTTTC
CAISGLTSGISGANVLTF
>NA|TRBV19|NA|TRBJ1-2
TGTGCCAGTAGTATGGGGCTGGGGAACTATGGCTACACCTTC
CASSMGLGNYGYTF
>NA|TRBV30|NA|TRBJ1-5
TGTGCCTGGAGTGTTCAGGGTCCTTCTGGTCAGCCCCAGCATTTT
CAWSVQGPSGQPQHF
>NA|TRBV25-1|few|TRBJ2-1
TGTGCCAGTGGCTCGTTTGAGCAGTTCTTC
CASGSFEQFF
>NA|TRBV5-4|NA|TRBJ1-3
TGTGCCAGCAGCCGGGATCTAGATCCCTCTGGAAACACCATATATTTT
CASSRDLDPSGNTIYF
>TRBD2|TRBV7-3|NA|TRBJ2-1
TGTGCCAGCAGCTCCTGGGGGGGAACCTACAATGAGCAGTTCTTC
CASSSWGGTYNEQFF
>TRBD2|TRBV7-2|NA|TRBJ2-7
TGTGCCAGCAGCCGGGACTCGCGGGGGTACGAGCAGTACTTC
CASSRDSRGYEQYF
>TRBD2|TRBV2|NA|TRBJ2-1
TGTGCCAGCAGGGGACTAGCGGGAGGGGATGAGCAGTTCTTC
CASRGLAGGDEQFF
>NA|TRBV5-1|NA|TRBJ1-6
TGCGCCAGCAGCTTGTGGGAGCCTCATAATTCACCCCTCCACTTT
CASSLWEPHNSPLHF
>NA|TRBV5-1|NA|TRBJ1-1
TGCGCCAGCAGCTCCCAGGGGAACACTGAAGCTTTCTTT
CASSSQGNTEAFF
>NA|TRBV5-1|NA|TRBJ1-2
TGCGCCAGCAGCTTGGGGACGCCGGGGGGCACCCTAAACTATGGCTACACCTTC
CASSLGTPGGTLNYGYTF
>TRBD2|TRBV6-1|NA|TRBJ2-7
TGTGCCAGCGGGGGAGGGCCCTACGAGCAGTACTTC
CASGGGPYEQYF
>NA|TRBV5-1|NA|TRBJ1-1
TGCGCCAGCAGCTTTGGCGGGGGCGAGACTGAAGCTTTCTTT
CASSFGGGETEAFF
>NA|TRBV6-1|NA|TRBJ1-1
TGTGCCAGCAGTGAAGACAGATTGAACACTGAAGCTTTCTTT
CASSEDRLNTEAFF
>NA|TRBV10-1|NA|TRBJ1-1
TGCGCCAGCAGTGAGTCGAGGACAGCGAAAGCTTTCTTT
CASSESRTAKAFF